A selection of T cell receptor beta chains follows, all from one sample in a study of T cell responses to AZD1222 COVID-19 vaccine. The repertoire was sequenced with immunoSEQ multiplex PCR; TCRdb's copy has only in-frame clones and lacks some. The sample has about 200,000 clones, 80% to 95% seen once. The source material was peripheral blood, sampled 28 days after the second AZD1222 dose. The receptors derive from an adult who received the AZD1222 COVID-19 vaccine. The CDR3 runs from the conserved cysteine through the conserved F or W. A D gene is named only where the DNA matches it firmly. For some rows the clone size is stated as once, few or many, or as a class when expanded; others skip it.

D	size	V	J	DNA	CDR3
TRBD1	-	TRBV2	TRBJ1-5	TGTGCCAGCACCCCGGGACAGTACAATCAGCCCCAGCATTTT	CASTPGQYNQPQHF
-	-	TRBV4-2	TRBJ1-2	TGTGCCAGCAGCCAAGACAGGGGCCGCTATGGCTACACCTTC	CASSQDRGRYGYTF
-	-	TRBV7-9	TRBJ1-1	TGTGCCAGCAGCTTCCGCCCTGGGCAGTTGAACACTGAAGCTTTCTTT	CASSFRPGQLNTEAFF
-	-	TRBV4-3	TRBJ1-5	TGCGCCAGCAGCCAAGAGGCAGGGGAGGGTTGGCCCCAGCATTTT	CASSQEAGEGWPQHF
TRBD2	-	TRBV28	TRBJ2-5	TGTGCCAGCATCACGGGGGGAAAAGAGACCCAGTACTTC	CASITGGKETQYF
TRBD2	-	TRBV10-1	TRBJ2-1	TGCGCCAGCAGTGAACAACTAGCGGGGGGCAATGAGCAGTTCTTC	CASSEQLAGGNEQFF
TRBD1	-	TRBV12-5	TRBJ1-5	TGTGCTAGTGGTTTGGTAATAGGGGCAGGGGGACAGCCCCAGCATTTT	CASGLVIGAGGQPQHF
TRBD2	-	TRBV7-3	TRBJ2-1	TGTGCCAGCAGCTCAACTAGCGGGGGTTACAATGAGCAGTTCTTC	CASSSTSGGYNEQFF
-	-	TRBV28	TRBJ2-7	TGTGCCAGCAGTATCCAGGGGTTGGGGGAGCAGTACTTC	CASSIQGLGEQYF
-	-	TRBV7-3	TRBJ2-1	TGTGCCAGCAGCCCACAACATGGGAATGAGCAGTTCTTC	CASSPQHGNEQFF
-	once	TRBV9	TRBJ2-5	TGTGCCAGCAGCGTAGATAGCAGTCGGGAGACCCAGTACTTC	CASSVDSSRETQYF
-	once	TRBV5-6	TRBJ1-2	TGTGCCAGCAGCAAGGACAGCCCCAACTATGGCTACACCTTC	CASSKDSPNYGYTF
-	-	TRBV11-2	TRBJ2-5	TGTGCCAGCGCTCCCAGCTCGGTTCAAGAGACCCAGTACTTC	CASAPSSVQETQYF
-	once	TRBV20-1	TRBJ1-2	TGCAGTGCTCCCGATAACTATGGCTACACCTTC	CSAPDNYGYTF
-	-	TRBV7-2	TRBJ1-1	TGTGCCAGCAGCTTTCGGCAGGGAGGTACTGAAGCTTTCTTT	CASSFRQGGTEAFF
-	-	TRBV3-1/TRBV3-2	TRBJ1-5	TGTGCCAGCAGCCCGACAATCGGCTGGGGAGGGGGGCGCGGAAGCAATCAGCCCCAGCATTTT	CASSPTIGWGGGRGSNQPQHF
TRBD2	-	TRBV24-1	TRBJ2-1	TGTGCCACCAGTGATCCGATTCTAGCGGAATCCTACAATGAGCAGTTCTTC	CATSDPILAESYNEQFF
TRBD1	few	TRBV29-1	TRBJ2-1	TGCAGCATGGGACAGGGCTACAATGAGCAGTTCTTC	CSMGQGYNEQFF
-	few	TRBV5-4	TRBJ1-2	TGTGCCAGCAGCTTGGTGGGCTCTGGCTACACCTTC	CASSLVGSGYTF
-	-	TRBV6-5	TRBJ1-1	TGTGCCAGCAGTTATGGCACCGGGACAACTAACACTGAAGCTTTCTTT	CASSYGTGTTNTEAFF
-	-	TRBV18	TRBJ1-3	TGTGCCAGCTCACCAAGGGAGTTGATCACTGGAAACACCATATATTTT	CASSPRELITGNTIYF
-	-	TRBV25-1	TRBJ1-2	TGTGCCAGCAGTGTGAGCGGGTCGCAGGGCTACACCTTC	CASSVSGSQGYTF
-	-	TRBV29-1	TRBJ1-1	TGCAGTTCTGGGAAGAACCTTGAAGCTTTCTTT	CSSGKNLEAFF
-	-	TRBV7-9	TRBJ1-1	TGTGCCAGCAGCCTAGGGCCCGGAGGGGTAGCTTTCTTT	CASSLGPGGVAFF
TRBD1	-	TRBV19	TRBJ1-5	TGTGCCAGTAGTAAACCCAAGGGACAGGCACTGGTCAATCAGCCCCAGCATTTT	CASSKPKGQALVNQPQHF
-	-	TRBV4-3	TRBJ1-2	TGCGCCAGCAGCCAAGGGTCCGGGGAGCACTATGGCTACACCTTC	CASSQGSGEHYGYTF
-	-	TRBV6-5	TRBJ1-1	TGTGCCAGCAGCCAGGTGGCGGGAAAAGCTTTCTTT	CASSQVAGKAFF
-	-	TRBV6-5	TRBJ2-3	TGTGCCAGCAGTTACGGGGGCCGGGGCACAGATACGCAGTATTTT	CASSYGGRGTDTQYF
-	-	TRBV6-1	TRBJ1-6	TGTGCCAGCAGTGAGTCCTCGGGCGGGGGTAATTCACCCCTCCACTTT	CASSESSGGGNSPLHF
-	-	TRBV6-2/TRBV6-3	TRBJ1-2	TGTGCCAGCAGCGCCTTGACGGACTCCTATGGCTACACCTTC	CASSALTDSYGYTF
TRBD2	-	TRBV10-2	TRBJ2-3	TGCGCCAGCAGTACTAGCGGGGGGCCTCCCTTGGATACGCAGTATTTT	CASSTSGGPPLDTQYF
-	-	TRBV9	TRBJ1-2	TGTGCCAGCAGCGTAGAGGCAAATTCTAACTATGGCTACACCTTC	CASSVEANSNYGYTF
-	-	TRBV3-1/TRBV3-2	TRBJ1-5	TGTGCCAGCAGCCCCCAAGGCCTGAATCAGCCCCAGCATTTT	CASSPQGLNQPQHF
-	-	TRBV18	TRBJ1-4	TGTGCCAGCTCACCACTCTTGGTCGCAACTAATGAAAAACTGTTTTTT	CASSPLLVATNEKLFF
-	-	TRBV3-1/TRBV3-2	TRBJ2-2	TGTGCCAGCAGCCAAGTTCGACGGAGTAACACCGGGGAGCTGTTTTTT	CASSQVRRSNTGELFF
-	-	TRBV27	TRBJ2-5	TGTGCCAGCAGATTAAGAGGCAGGGCGGAAGAGACCCAGTACTTC	CASRLRGRAEETQYF
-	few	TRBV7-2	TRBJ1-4	TGTGCCAGCAGCTTAGGACCGGGGCTTGGTAATGAAAAACTGTTTTTT	CASSLGPGLGNEKLFF
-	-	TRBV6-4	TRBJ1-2	TGTGCCAGCAGTGACGGGGGGGCGGGCTATGGCTACACCTTC	CASSDGGAGYGYTF
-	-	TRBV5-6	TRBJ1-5	TGTGCCAGCAGCTTGGCGGGGGGCCAGCCCCAGCATTTT	CASSLAGGQPQHF
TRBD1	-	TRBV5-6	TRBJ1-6	TGTGCCAGCAGCTTCACCGGGACAGGGGGTTCACCCCTCCACTTT	CASSFTGTGGSPLHF